This T cell receptor (beta chain) was obtained from a study of response to subunit inactivated influenza vaccine. General study findings and limits: The authors proposed limited new T cell recruitment per seasonal influenza vaccination.

Worth noting for this clonotype: Its target is not known. This may be a read error: a much more frequent sequence differs by one nucleotide. This likely comes from a read error, as the CDR3 has no conserved phenylalanine or tryptophan at its end.

Via MiXCR, TCRdb re-called the RT-PCR reads, giving one row per CDR3 protein. This sample has 300,000 to 350,000 distinct CDR3 sequences, with 22% found just once. Sequencing used PBMCs from blood, obtained 21 months after vaccination. The clonotype originates from a man between 50 and 70 years old who received an inactivated influenza vaccine.

The CDR3 sequence: CASSYLYGYTL. The CDR3 DNA sequence: TGTGCCAGCAGTTACCTCTATGGCTACACCTTG. J is TRBJ1-2 and V is TRBV12-3 or TRBV12-4; D not resolved. V gave up 4 bases and J gave up 4 bases, with 4 bases separating them. The CDR3 contains 11 residues.